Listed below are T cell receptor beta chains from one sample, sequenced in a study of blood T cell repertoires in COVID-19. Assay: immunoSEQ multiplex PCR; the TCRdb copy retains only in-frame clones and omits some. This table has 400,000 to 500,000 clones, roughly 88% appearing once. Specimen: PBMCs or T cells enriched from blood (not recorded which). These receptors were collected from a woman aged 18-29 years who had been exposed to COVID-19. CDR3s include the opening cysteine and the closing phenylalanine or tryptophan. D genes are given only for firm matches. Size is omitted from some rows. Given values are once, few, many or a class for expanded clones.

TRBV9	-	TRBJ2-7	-	CASSEGDGQWEQYF	TGTGCCAGCAGCGAGGGAGATGGGCAATGGGAGCAGTACTTC
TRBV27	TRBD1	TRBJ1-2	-	CASSPYPLQGARGYTF	TGTGCCAGCAGTCCATACCCACTTCAGGGGGCGCGGGGCTACACCTTC
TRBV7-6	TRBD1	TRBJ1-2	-	CASSLNWAGGDYGYTF	TGTGCCAGCAGCTTAAACTGGGCAGGGGGCGACTATGGCTACACCTTC
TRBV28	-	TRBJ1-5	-	CASSLHGTPGVNQPQHF	TGTGCCAGCAGTCTCCACGGGACACCTGGGGTCAATCAGCCCCAGCATTTT
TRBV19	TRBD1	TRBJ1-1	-	CASSPAAGGYMNTEAFF	TGTGCCAGTAGTCCCGCAGCAGGGGGCTACATGAACACTGAAGCTTTCTTT
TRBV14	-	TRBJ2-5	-	CASSQVSAETQYF	TGTGCCAGCAGCCAAGTTTCTGCGGAGACCCAGTACTTC
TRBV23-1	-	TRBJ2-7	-	CASSQIFLRDMLSYEQYF	TGCGCCAGCAGTCAAATTTTTCTAAGGGACATGCTCTCCTACGAGCAGTACTTC
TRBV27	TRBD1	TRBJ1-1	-	CASKRLGQGWMNTEAFF	TGTGCCAGCAAGCGCCTCGGACAGGGGTGGATGAACACTGAAGCTTTCTTT
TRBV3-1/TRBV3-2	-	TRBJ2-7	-	CASSQQGGSYEQYF	TGTGCCAGCAGCCAACAGGGGGGCTCCTACGAGCAGTACTTC
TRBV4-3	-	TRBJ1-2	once	CASSQEPHQGDTF	TGCGCCAGCAGCCAAGAACCCCACCAGGGCGACACCTTC
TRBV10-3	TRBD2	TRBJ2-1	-	CAISEGLAGYEQFF	TGTGCCATCAGTGAGGGGCTAGCGGGATATGAGCAGTTCTTC
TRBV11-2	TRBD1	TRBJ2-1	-	CASSWDPPGQGREQFF	TGTGCCAGCAGCTGGGACCCCCCGGGACAGGGACGTGAGCAGTTCTTC
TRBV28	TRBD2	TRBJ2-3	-	CASRGKSGGLFSTDTQYF	TGTGCCAGCAGGGGAAAAAGCGGGGGCCTATTTAGCACAGATACGCAGTATTTT
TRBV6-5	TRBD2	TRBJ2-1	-	CASSYSSGLVGEQFF	TGTGCCAGCAGTTACTCTAGCGGACTAGTCGGTGAGCAGTTCTTC
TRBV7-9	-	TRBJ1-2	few	CASSLIRGDGYTF	TGTGCCAGCAGCTTAATCAGGGGAGATGGCTACACCTTC
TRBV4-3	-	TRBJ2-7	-	CASSQDPGKLGEQYF	TGCGCCAGCAGCCAAGATCCGGGGAAGCTAGGAGAGCAGTACTTC
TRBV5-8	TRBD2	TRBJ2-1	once	CATRLAGGPSSNEQFF	TGTGCCACTCGACTAGCGGGGGGCCCCTCATCAAATGAGCAGTTCTTC
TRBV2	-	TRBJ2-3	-	CASRGGVVTQYF	TGTGCCAGCAGGGGGGGTGTAGTTACGCAGTATTTT
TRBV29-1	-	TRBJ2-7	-	CSVFHYEQYF	TGCAGCGTTTTCCACTACGAGCAGTACTTC
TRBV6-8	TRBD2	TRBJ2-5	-	CASSRLAGETQYF	TGTGCCAGCAGCCGACTAGCGGGAGAGACCCAGTACTTC
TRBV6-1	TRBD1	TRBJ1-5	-	CASSEAWGTGNQPQHF	TGTGCCAGCAGTGAAGCGTGGGGGACAGGCAATCAGCCCCAGCATTTT
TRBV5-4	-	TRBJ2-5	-	CASSLISETQYF	TGTGCCAGCAGCTTAATCTCTGAGACCCAGTACTTC
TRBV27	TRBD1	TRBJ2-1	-	CASSLGQGWEQFF	TGTGCCAGCAGTCTCGGACAGGGTTGGGAGCAGTTCTTC
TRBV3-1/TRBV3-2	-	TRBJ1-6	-	CASSQIQGSNSPLHF	TGTGCCAGCAGCCAAATACAGGGTAGTAATTCACCCCTCCACTTT
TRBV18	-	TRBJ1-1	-	CASSPSAGLLINTEAFF	TGTGCCAGCTCACCATCGGCAGGCCTCCTAATAAACACTGAAGCTTTCTTT
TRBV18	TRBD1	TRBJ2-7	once	CASSPPRGQGYEQYF	TGTGCCAGCTCACCACCGAGAGGACAGGGCTACGAGCAGTACTTC
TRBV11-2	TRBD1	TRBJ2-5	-	CASSSMRGQETQYF	TGTGCCAGCAGTTCAATGAGGGGGCAGGAGACCCAGTACTTC
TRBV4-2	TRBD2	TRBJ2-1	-	CASSQASGGDEQFF	TGTGCCAGCAGCCAAGCTAGCGGGGGCGATGAGCAGTTCTTC
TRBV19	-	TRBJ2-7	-	CASSTTGSYEQYF	TGTGCCAGTAGTACCACAGGGTCCTACGAGCAGTACTTC
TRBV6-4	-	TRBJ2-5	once	CASSDNLAGSGLQETQYF	TGTGCCAGCAGTGACAACCTAGCTGGATCTGGCTTACAAGAGACCCAGTACTTC
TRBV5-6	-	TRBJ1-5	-	CASSIRVGESNQPQHF	TGTGCCAGCAGCATCCGGGTTGGAGAGAGCAATCAGCCCCAGCATTTT
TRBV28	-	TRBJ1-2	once	CASSTTDYGYTF	TGTGCCAGCAGCACGACAGACTATGGCTACACCTTC
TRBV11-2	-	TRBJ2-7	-	CASSSRKINSEHSYEQYF	TGTGCCAGCAGCTCGAGGAAGATTAATAGCGAGCACTCCTACGAGCAGTACTTC
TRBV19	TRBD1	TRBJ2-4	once	CASSEGTGGVKNIQYF	TGTGCCAGTAGTGAAGGGACAGGGGGAGTCAAAAACATTCAGTACTTC
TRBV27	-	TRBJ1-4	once	CASSLAGSSEKLFF	TGTGCCAGCAGTTTAGCGGGCTCTTCTGAAAAACTGTTTTTT
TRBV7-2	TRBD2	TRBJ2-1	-	CASSPLLAGGSEQFF	TGTGCCAGCAGCCCCCTCCTAGCGGGGGGGAGTGAGCAGTTCTTC
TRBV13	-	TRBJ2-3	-	CASSLADTQYF	TGTGCCAGCAGCTTAGCGGATACGCAGTATTTT
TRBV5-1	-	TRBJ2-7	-	CASSLVAGAEYEQYF	TGCGCCAGCAGCTTGGTAGCAGGGGCGGAGTACGAGCAGTACTTC
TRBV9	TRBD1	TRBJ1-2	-	CASSEGGTGNGYTF	TGTGCCAGCAGCGAGGGGGGGACAGGGAATGGCTACACCTTC
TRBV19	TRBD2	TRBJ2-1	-	CASKSGASGNNEQFF	TGTGCCAGTAAGTCAGGGGCTAGCGGGAACAATGAGCAGTTCTTC
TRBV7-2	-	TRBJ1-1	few	CASSYTGLGTEAFF	TGTGCCAGCAGCTATACAGGGCTCGGCACTGAAGCTTTCTTT
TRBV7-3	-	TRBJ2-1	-	CASSLGASSDEQFF	TGTGCCAGCAGCTTGGGCGCTAGTAGCGATGAGCAGTTCTTC
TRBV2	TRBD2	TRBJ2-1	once	CASRQRALGLAGGRFYNEQFF	TGTGCCAGCAGACAGCGAGCCTTGGGACTAGCGGGGGGCAGGTTCTACAATGAGCAGTTCTTC
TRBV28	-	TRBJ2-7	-	CASSLSAEEYYEQYF	TGTGCCAGCAGTTTAAGTGCGGAGGAATACTACGAGCAGTACTTC
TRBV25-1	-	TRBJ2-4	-	CASSGAAKNIQYF	TGTGCCAGCAGTGGGGCAGCCAAAAACATTCAGTACTTC
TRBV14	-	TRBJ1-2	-	CASSQEWPQGTQDLNYGYTF	TGTGCCAGCAGCCAAGAATGGCCACAGGGAACGCAAGACTTAAACTATGGCTACACCTTC
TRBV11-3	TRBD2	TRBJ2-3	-	CASSDRTSGRFSDTQYF	TGTGCCAGCAGCGATAGGACTAGCGGGAGATTCTCAGATACGCAGTATTTT
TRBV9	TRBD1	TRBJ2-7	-	CASSEGWRGGHEQYF	TGTGCCAGCAGCGAGGGGTGGAGAGGGGGCCACGAGCAGTACTTC
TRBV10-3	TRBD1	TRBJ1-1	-	CAIKGGQALNTEAFF	TGTGCCATCAAAGGGGGACAGGCTTTGAACACTGAAGCTTTCTTT
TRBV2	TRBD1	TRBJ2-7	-	CASTEGTVVYEQYF	TGTGCCAGCACCGAGGGGACAGTCGTCTACGAGCAGTACTTC
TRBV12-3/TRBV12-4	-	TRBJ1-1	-	CASSFSTEAFF	TGTGCCAGCAGTTTTAGCACTGAAGCTTTCTTT
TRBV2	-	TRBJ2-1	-	CASMKGFNEQFF	TGTGCCAGCATGAAGGGGTTCAATGAGCAGTTCTTC